This TCR beta chain was sequenced for a study of shared clonotypes between healthy human individuals. Study-wide results and caveats: Some clonotypes were shared by all four sorted-subset donors, while others were not shared. The non-shared ones had lower generation probabilities than the shared ones.

CDR1 and CDR2 (germline): MDHEN, SYDVKM. The CDR3 runs 15 residues. The V end was cut by 7 bases, the J end by 4 bases, with 16 bases between. Some clones are missing from TCRdb's copy, which holds only in-frame ones; the method was immunoSEQ multiplex PCR. The sample has about 1.1 million clones, about 80% seen once. As for this clone: Antigen unknown.

This chain links TRBV28 with TRBJ1-4; tentative D call: TRBD1 (5 bases). The source of this sequence is a man younger than 35 in good health. Some clones in this sample may be carry-over from other donors' samples. The sequenced sample consisted of memory CD4+ T cells from PBMCs. Subset denoted: CD45RA-negative fraction. The CDR3 nucleotides read TGTGCCAGCAAACCAAGACAGTCCTTTAATGAAAAACTGTTTTTT. This gives the protein CASKPRQSFNEKLFF. The variable domain in full, with the rest retrieved from reference TRBV28 and TRBJ1-4, is DVKVTQSSRYLVKRTGEKVFLECVQDMDHENMFWYRQDPGLGLRLIYFSYDVKMKEKGDIPEGYSVSREKKERFSLILESASTNQTSMYLCASKPRQSFNEKLFFGSGTQLSVL.